This T cell receptor (beta chain) was retrieved from a study of Tregs in tolerant kidney transplant recipients (dated by TCRdb to between 2018 and 2021). Concerning the study at large: Before combined kidney and bone marrow transplantation, this study identified donor-specific regulatory T cells using TCRbeta sequencing and then followed those same cells after transplant. TCRbeta repertoire sequencing was used in a few healthy controls to compare several methods for expanding Tregs specific for an allogeneic donor. Points the paper makes about the study in general: Because the study included only a small number of patients, the results must be confirmed in larger populations and under other immunosuppression protocols. The most biologically relevant and donor-specific TCRbeta repertoire appeared to be identified by expanding Tregs with activated donor B cells. Biological reproducibility was not directly addressed, though technical replication error appeared minimal.

For TCRbeta CDR3 sequencing, genomic DNA from the sorted cells was extracted using the QIAGEN DNeasy Blood and Tissue Kit. High-throughput TCRbeta CDR3 sequencing was carried out commercially through immunoSEQ, with PCR amplification with bias correction and internal controls included. As for the original processing: Unique productive TCRbeta sequences were defined by CDR3 nucleotide sequence where primers matched, otherwise by CDR3 amino acid sequence with Vbeta and Jbeta genes. Sorting error was corrected by removing sequences shared between sorted populations at a frequency ratio of 2:1 or less, and the remaining shared sequences were assigned to the higher population. Sequences were defined as donor-reactive when expanded at least 5-fold in CFSE-low cells versus unstimulated cells and present at a frequency of at least 0.01% in CFSE-low cells. Repertoire divergence was quantified by Jensen-Shannon divergence calculated from the top 100 TCRbeta sequences ranked by frequency. When a sample had multiple sequencing runs, each run was corrected for sorting error separately and the runs were then pooled. The table was pulled from immuneACCESS by TCRdb, which kept in-frame rearrangements only. Such tables lose some clones; where checked, under half of the loss comes from unresolved V genes, and the rest has no known cause. Clone size and V and J calls were adopted from that table, with D and trimming inferred from the DNA. The sample table holds roughly 250,000 clones, of which 84% were seen once. Around 0.6% of the sample rests with the top ten.

The germline V gene (reference sequence) gives CDR1 as LNHDA and CDR2 as SQIVND. The CDR3 sequence holds 13 residues, the cysteine and phenylalanine included. The entry retains the CDR3 DNA only, 39 bases that are in frame from base 1. The V and J ends are trimmed by 7 bases and 2 bases, leaving 8 bases between them. Notes on this clone: It has no known antigen specificity. Within one base of it there is no much larger clone, and no base qualities were kept.

Thawed PBMCs were FACS-sorted into unstimulated Tregs (CD4+CD25+CD127-), CD4+ non-Tregs (CD4+CD25-), CD4 cells and CD8 cells. Blood from healthy controls was obtained either from healthy volunteers or as purchased buffy coats. Healthy control blood was processed to PBMCs with a Ficoll density gradient and then cryopreserved, whereas patient PBMCs were collected both before and after transplant. The sequence was obtained from a human donor in good health. Sequenced: CD4+ T cells from blood. This sequence uses TRBV19 and TRBJ2-2, with no confidently assigned D gene. The CDR3 protein is CASTPRNTGELFF. The bases read TGTGCCAGTACCCCACGAAACACCGGGGAGCTGTTTTTT.